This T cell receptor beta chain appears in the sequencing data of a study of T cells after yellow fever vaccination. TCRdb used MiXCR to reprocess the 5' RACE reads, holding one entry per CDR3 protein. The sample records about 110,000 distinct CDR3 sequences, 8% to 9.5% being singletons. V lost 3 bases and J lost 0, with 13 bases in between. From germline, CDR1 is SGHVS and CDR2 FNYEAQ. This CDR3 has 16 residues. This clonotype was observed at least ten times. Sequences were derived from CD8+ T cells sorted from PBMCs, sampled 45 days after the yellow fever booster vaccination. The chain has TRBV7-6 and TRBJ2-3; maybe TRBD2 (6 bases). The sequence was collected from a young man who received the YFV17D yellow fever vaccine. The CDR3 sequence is CASSFDGGMSTDTQYF. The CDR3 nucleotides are TGTGCCAGCAGCTTTGATGGCGGGATGAGCACAGATACGCAGTATTTT.